This TCR beta chain is from a study of OX40 agonist ivuxolimab in advanced cancers. In the study overall: Therapy given before enrollment (anti-PD-1, anti-PD-L1 or anti-CTLA-4) was allowed, and 35% to 45% had some. The study's findings and limits: The average count of expanded clones was higher among CD8+ T cells than among CD4+.

Germline V gives CDR1 SGDLS, CDR2 YYNGEE. V was shortened by 3 bases and J by 1 base, with 7 bases between the two germline ends. The CDR3 consists of 13 residues. As to this clone: Its antigen is still unknown.

Exclusion of a patient followed from autoimmune disease history or systemic immunosuppression. Peripheral blood came from all dose cohorts at three timepoints. Clones were read by immunoSEQ multiplex PCR, and TCRdb kept only the in-frame ones, dropping some. The sample yields roughly 13,000 clones, 85% to 90% seen once. This sequence was found in an adult with an advanced solid tumor such as melanoma, head and neck, liver or kidney cancer. Sequencing was performed on CD4+ or CD8+ T cells sorted from blood, taken in a trial of the OX40 agonist ivuxolimab. V is TRBV9 and J is TRBJ1-1; D gene uncertain. The CDR3 DNA follows: TGTGCCAGCAGCGCCCGGTGGAACACTGAAGCTTTCTTT. Encoded protein: CASSARWNTEAFF. The complete variable domain, with remaining parts taken from reference TRBV9 and TRBJ1-1, reads DSGVTQTPKHLITATGQRVTLRCSPRSGDLSVYWYQQSLDQGLQFLIQYYNGEERAKGNILERFSAQQFPDLHSELNLSSLELGDSALYFCASSARWNTEAFFGQGTRLTVV.